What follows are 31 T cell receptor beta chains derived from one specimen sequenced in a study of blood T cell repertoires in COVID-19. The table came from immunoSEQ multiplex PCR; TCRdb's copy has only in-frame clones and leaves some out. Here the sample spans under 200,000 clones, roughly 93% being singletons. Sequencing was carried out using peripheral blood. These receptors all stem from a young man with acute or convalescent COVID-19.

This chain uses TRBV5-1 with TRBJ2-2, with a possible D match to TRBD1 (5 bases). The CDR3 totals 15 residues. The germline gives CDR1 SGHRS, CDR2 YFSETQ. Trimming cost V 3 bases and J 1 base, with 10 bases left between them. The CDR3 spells CASSSLDKNTGELFF. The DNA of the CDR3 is TGCGCCAGCAGCTCCCTGGACAAGAACACCGGGGAGCTGTTTTTT. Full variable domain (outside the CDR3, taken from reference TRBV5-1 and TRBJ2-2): KAGVTQTPRYLIKTRGQQVTLSCSPISGHRSVSWYQQTPGQGLQFLFEYFSETQRNKGNFPGRFSGRQFSNSRSEMNVSTLELGDSALYLCASSSLDKNTGELFFGEGSRLTVL.

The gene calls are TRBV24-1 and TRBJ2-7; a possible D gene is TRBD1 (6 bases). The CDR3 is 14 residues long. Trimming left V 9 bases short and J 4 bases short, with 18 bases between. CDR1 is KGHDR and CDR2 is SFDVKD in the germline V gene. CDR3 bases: TGTGCCACCCCGCCGGGACAAAAGGGGTACGAGCAGTACTTC. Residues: CATPPGQKGYEQYF.

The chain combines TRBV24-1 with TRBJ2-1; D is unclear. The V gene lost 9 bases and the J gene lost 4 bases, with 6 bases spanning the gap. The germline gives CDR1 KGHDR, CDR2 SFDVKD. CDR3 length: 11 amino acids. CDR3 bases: TGTGCCACCTCTTTGTACAATGAGCAGTTCTTC. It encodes CATSLYNEQFF.

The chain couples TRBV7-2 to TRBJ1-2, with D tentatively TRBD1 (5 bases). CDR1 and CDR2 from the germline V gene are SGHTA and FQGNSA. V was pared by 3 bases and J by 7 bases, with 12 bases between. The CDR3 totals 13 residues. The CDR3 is CASSFGTYGGYTF. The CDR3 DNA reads TGTGCCAGCAGCTTCGGGACTTACGGTGGCTACACCTTC.

The CDR3 DNA reads TGTGCCAGCAGTGAAGGAACAGGGGGTAATGAAAAACTGTTTTTT. It codes for CASSEGTGGNEKLFF. The V gene is TRBV2, the J gene TRBJ1-4, with TRBD1 identical over 8 bases. This CDR3 spans 15 amino acids. Unmatched junction bases numbered 2, after V lost 1 base and J lost 4 bases. Germline V gives CDR1 SNHLY, CDR2 FYNNEI.

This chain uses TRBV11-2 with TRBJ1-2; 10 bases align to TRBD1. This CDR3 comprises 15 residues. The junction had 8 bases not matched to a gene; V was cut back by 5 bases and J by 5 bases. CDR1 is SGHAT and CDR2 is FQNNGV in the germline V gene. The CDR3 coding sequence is TGTGCCAGCAGCCCATCTGGGGACAGGGGTTATGGCTACACCTTC. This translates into CASSPSGDRGYGYTF. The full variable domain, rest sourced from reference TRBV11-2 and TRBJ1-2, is EAGVAQSPRYKIIEKRQSVAFWCNPISGHATLYWYQQILGQGPKLLIQFQNNGVVDDSQLPKDRFSAERLKGVDSTLKIQPAKLEDSAVYLCASSPSGDRGYGYTFGSGTRLTVV.

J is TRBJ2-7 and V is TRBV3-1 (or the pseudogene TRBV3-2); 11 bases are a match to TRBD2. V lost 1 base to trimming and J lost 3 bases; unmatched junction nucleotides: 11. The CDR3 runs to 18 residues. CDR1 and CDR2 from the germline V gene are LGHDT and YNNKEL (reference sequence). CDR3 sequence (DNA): TGTGCCAGCAGCCAAGTTAGTGGCCGACTAGCGGGGCTCTACGAGCAGTACTTC. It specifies CASSQVSGRLAGLYEQYF.

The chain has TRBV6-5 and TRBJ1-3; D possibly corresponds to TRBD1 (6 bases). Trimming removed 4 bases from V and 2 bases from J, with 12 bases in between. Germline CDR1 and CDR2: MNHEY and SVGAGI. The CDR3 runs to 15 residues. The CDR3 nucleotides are TGTGCCAGCAGTTTTACAGGGTTTACTGGAAACACCATATATTTT. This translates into CASSFTGFTGNTIYF.

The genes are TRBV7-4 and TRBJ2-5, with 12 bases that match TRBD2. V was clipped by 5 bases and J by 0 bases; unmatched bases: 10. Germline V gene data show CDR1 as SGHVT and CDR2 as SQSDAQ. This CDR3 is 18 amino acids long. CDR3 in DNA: TGTGCCAGCAGCCCCCATCTAAGACTAGCGGGGGACCAAGAGACCCAGTACTTC. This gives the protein CASSPHLRLAGDQETQYF.

For the CDR3, the DNA is TGTGCCAGTAGCACGGGATACAGGGGCTACAATGAGCAGTTCTTC. Encoded protein: CASSTGYRGYNEQFF. The genes are TRBV19 and TRBJ2-1; 7 bases are shared with TRBD1. Germline V CDR1 and CDR2: LNHDA, SQIVND (reference sequence). The CDR3 totals 15 residues. The V and J ends lost 6 bases and 3 bases, in that order; junction bases with no gene match: 8.

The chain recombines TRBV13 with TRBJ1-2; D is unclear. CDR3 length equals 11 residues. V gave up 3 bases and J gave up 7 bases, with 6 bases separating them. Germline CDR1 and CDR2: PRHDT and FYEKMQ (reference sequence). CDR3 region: CASSLGVGYTF. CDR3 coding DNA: TGTGCCAGCAGCTTGGGAGTTGGCTACACCTTC.

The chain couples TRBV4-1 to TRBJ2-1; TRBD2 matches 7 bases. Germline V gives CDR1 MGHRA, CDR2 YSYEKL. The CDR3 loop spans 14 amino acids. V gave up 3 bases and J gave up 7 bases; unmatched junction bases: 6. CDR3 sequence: CASSQGEGANEQFF. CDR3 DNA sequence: TGCGCCAGCAGCCAGGGGGAGGGTGCGAATGAGCAGTTCTTC.

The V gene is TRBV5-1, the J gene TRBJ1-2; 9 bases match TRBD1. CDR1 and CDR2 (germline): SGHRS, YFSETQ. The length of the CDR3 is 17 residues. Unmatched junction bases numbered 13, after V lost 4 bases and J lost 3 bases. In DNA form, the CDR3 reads TGCGCCAGCAGCCGGGGGCCCACAGGGGGCCCCGACTATGGCTACACCTTC. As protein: CASSRGPTGGPDYGYTF. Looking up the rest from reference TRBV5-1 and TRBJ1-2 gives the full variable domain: KAGVTQTPRYLIKTRGQQVTLSCSPISGHRSVSWYQQTPGQGLQFLFEYFSETQRNKGNFPGRFSGRQFSNSRSEMNVSTLELGDSALYLCASSRGPTGGPDYGYTFGSGTRLTVV.

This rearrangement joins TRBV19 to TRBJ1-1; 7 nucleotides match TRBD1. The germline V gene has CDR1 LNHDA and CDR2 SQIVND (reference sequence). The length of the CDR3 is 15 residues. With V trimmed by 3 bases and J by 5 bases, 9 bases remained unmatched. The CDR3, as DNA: TGTGCCAGTAGTATTGGGACAGCTGTACTTACTGAAGCTTTCTTT. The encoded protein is CASSIGTAVLTEAFF.

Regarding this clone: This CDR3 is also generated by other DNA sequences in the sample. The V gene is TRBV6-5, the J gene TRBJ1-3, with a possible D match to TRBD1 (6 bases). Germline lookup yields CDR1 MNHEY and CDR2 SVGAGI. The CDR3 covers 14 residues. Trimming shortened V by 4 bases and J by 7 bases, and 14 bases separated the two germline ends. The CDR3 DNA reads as TGTGCCAGCAGTTTACAGGGAATTGGTAACACCATATATTTT. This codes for CASSLQGIGNTIYF.

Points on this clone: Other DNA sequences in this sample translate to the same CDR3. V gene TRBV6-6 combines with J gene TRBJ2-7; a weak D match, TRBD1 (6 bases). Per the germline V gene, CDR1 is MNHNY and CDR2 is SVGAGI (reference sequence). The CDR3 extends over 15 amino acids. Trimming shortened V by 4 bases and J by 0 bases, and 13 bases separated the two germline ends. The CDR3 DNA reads TGTGCCAGCAGTTTTACCGGGACAAGCTCCTACGAGCAGTACTTC. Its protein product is CASSFTGTSSYEQYF.

The CDR3 sequence is CATSTRGGLLSNQPQHF. As DNA, the CDR3 is TGTGCCACCAGCACCAGAGGGGGTTTGTTAAGCAATCAGCCCCAGCATTTT. The chain carries TRBV15 and TRBJ1-5; D may be TRBD1 (6 bases). V lost 4 bases and J 1 base, leaving 17 bases between the germline ends. The CDR3 sequence is 17 residues long. In germline, CDR1 is LNHNV, CDR2 YYDKDF (reference sequence).

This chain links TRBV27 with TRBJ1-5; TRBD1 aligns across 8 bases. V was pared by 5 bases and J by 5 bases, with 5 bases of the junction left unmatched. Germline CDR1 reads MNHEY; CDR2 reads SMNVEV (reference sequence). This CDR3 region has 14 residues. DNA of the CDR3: TGTGCCAGCAGTCCGGACAGGGTGGATCAGCCCCAGCATTTT. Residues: CASSPDRVDQPQHF.

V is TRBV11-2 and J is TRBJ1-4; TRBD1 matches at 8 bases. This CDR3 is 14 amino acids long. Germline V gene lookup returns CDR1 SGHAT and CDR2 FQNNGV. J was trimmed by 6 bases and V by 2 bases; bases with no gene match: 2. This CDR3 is CASSLQGAYEKLFF. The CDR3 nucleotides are TGTGCCAGCAGCTTACAGGGGGCTTATGAAAAACTGTTTTTT.

The CDR3 here is CASSLAHLQGKSTEAFF. The CDR3 region has the DNA TGTGCCAGCAGCTTAGCCCACTTACAGGGGAAGAGTACTGAAGCTTTCTTT. The J gene is TRBJ1-1, the V gene TRBV7-9; 7 bases fit TRBD1. CDR1 is SEHNR and CDR2 is FQNEAQ in the germline V gene (reference sequence). With V trimmed by 0 bases and J by 5 bases, 12 bases remained unmatched. The CDR3 has 17 amino acids.

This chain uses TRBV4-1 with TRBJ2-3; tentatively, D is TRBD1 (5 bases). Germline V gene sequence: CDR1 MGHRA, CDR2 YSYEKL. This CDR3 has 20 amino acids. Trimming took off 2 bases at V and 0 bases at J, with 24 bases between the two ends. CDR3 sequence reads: CASSQRGAAALKSSTDTQYF. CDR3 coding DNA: TGCGCCAGCAGCCAAAGGGGTGCGGCAGCCCTGAAGTCTAGCACAGATACGCAGTATTTT.

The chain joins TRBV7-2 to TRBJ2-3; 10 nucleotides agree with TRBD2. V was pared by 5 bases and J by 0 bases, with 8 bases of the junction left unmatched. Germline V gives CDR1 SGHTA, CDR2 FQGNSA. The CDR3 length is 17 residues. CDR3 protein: CASSLQSGGASTDTQYF. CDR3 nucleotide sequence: TGTGCCAGCAGCCTCCAGAGCGGGGGGGCTAGCACAGATACGCAGTATTTT.

The CDR3 loop is CASSLGQGENTGELFF. In DNA, the CDR3 is TGTGCCAGCAGCTTGGGACAGGGCGAAAACACCGGGGAGCTGTTTTTT. This chain joins TRBV7-9 and TRBJ2-2; 9 bases agree with TRBD1. CDR3 length equals 16 residues. The V segment lost 3 bases and the J segment 2 bases; nucleotides outside the gene matches: 4. Germline CDR1 and CDR2: SEHNR and FQNEAQ (reference sequence).

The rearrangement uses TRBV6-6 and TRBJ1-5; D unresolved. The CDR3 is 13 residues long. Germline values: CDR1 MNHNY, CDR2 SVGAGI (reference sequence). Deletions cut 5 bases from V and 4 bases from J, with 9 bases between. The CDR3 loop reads CASSRAENQPQHF. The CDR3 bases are TGTGCCAGCAGTCGAGCAGAAAATCAGCCCCAGCATTTT.

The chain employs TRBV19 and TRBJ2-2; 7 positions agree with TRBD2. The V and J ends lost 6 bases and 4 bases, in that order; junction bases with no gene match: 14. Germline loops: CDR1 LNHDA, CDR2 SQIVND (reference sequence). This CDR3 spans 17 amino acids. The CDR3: CASRKSGGGALTGELFF. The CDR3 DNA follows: TGTGCCAGTAGGAAGTCCGGCGGGGGTGCGCTCACCGGGGAGCTGTTTTTT.

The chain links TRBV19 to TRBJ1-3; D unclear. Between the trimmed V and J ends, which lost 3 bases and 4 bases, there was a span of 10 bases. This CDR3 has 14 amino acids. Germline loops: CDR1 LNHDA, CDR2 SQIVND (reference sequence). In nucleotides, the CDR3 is TGTGCCAGTAGTATCCCGGGAAAGGGAAACACCATATATTTT. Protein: CASSIPGKGNTIYF.

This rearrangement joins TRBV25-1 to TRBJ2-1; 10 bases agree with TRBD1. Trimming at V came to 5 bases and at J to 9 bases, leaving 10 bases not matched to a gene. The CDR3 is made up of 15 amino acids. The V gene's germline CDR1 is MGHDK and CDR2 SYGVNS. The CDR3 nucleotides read TGTGCCAGCAGTCCCGGGACAGGGGACTGGAGTGAGCAGTTCTTC. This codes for CASSPGTGDWSEQFF.

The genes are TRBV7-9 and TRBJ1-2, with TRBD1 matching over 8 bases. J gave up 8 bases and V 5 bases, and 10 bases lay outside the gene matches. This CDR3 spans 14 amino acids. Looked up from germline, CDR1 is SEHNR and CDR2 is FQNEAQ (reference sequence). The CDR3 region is CASSHPGQGWGYTF. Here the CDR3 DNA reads TGTGCCAGCAGCCATCCTGGACAGGGCTGGGGCTACACCTTC. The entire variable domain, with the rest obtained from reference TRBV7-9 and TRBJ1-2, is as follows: DTGVSQNPRHKITKRGQNVTFRCDPISEHNRLYWYRQTLGQGPEFLTYFQNEAQLEKSRLLSDRFSAERPKGSFSTLEIQRTEQGDSAMYLCASSHPGQGWGYTFGSGTRLTVV.

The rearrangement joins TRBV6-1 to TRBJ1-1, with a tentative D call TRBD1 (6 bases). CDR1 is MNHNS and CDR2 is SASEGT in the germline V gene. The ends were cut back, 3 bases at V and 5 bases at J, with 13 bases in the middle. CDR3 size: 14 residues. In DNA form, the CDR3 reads TGTGCCAGCAGTGAGTCAGGGGAAGGGACTGAAGCTTTCTTT. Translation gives CASSESGEGTEAFF.

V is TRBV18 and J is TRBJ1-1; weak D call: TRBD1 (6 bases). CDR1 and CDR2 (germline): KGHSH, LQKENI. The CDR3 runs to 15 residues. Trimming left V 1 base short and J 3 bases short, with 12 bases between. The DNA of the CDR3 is TGTGCCAGCTCACCACTCGTGGCAGGGGACACTGAAGCTTTCTTT. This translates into CASSPLVAGDTEAFF.

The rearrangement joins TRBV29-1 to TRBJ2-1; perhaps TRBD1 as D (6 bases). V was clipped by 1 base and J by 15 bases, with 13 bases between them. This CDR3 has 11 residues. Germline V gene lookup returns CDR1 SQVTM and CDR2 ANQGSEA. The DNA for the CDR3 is TGCAGCGTTGAAGGGGGGCCCGGGTGGTTCTTC. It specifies CSVEGGPGWFF.